This TCR beta chain came from a study of blood T cell repertoires in COVID-19. Clones were sequenced by immunoSEQ multiplex PCR, and TCRdb holds only the in-frame ones, with some missing. This sample has around 57,000 clones, with over 70% found just once. CDR3 length: 18 amino acids. V lost 3 bases to trimming and J lost 0 bases; unmatched junction nucleotides: 12. The V gene's germline CDR1 is SGHRS and CDR2 YFSETQ. The clonotype comes from a human donor in a cohort sampled during active COVID-19. The J gene is TRBJ1-1, the V gene TRBV5-1; the match to TRBD1 covers 9 bases. Sequencing input: peripheral blood. CDR3 loop: CASSYTGTGNPMNTEAFF. DNA of the CDR3: TGCGCCAGCAGCTATACCGGGACAGGGAATCCTATGAACACTGAAGCTTTCTTT.